This is a list of T cell receptor beta chains from one sample in a study of T cell changes during pregnancy in multiple sclerosis. Clones were read by immunoSEQ multiplex PCR, and TCRdb kept only the in-frame ones, dropping some. The sample includes approximately 28,000 clones, 92% of them seen just once. Source: peripheral blood, taken in the first trimester of pregnancy. The receptor set was obtained from a female donor in good health, enrolled as a control in a pregnancy study. CDR3s include the opening cysteine and the closing phenylalanine or tryptophan. The D gene is left open where the match is weak. Rows give clone size only sometimes, using once, few, many, or a class for an expanded clone.

CDR3 protein: CASSTTGGMREQYF; CDR3 DNA: TGTGCCAGCAGCACGACAGGGGGTATGAGGGAGCAGTACTTC; V gene: TRBV7-9; D gene: TRBD1; clone size: -; J gene: TRBJ2-7
CDR3 protein: CASSTRQGNTEAFF; CDR3 DNA: TGTGCCAGCAGCACCCGACAGGGGAACACTGAAGCTTTCTTT; V gene: TRBV7-2; D gene: TRBD1; clone size: -; J gene: TRBJ1-1
CDR3 protein: CASSPPAGLAGGQYF; CDR3 DNA: TGTGCCAGCAGCCCACCCGCCGGACTAGCGGGAGGTCAGTACTTC; V gene: TRBV28; D gene: TRBD2; clone size: once; J gene: TRBJ2-7
CDR3 protein: CASSQDSGRPSYNEQFF; CDR3 DNA: TGCGCCAGCAGCCAAGATAGCGGGAGGCCTTCCTACAATGAGCAGTTCTTC; V gene: TRBV4-1; D gene: TRBD2; clone size: -; J gene: TRBJ2-1
CDR3 protein: CASSNNSDQPQHF; CDR3 DNA: TGTGCCAGCAGCAACAATAGCGATCAGCCCCAGCATTTT; V gene: TRBV21-1; D gene: -; clone size: -; J gene: TRBJ1-5
CDR3 protein: CASSPPKGANTGELFF; CDR3 DNA: TGTGCCAGCTCACCACCCAAAGGGGCGAACACCGGGGAGCTGTTTTTT; V gene: TRBV18; D gene: -; clone size: -; J gene: TRBJ2-2
CDR3 protein: CASSLGGGPGDTQYF; CDR3 DNA: TGTGCCAGCAGCTTAGGGGGGGGGCCAGGAGATACGCAGTATTTT; V gene: TRBV11-3; D gene: -; clone size: -; J gene: TRBJ2-3
CDR3 protein: CASSQDGTLAGVGTDTQYF; CDR3 DNA: TGTGCCAGCAGCCAAGACGGGACCCTAGCGGGAGTTGGCACAGATACGCAGTATTTT; V gene: TRBV14; D gene: TRBD2; clone size: -; J gene: TRBJ2-3
CDR3 protein: CASSQEGVSASTDTQYF; CDR3 DNA: TGTGCCAGCAGCCAAGAAGGCGTTAGCGCTAGCACAGATACGCAGTATTTT; V gene: TRBV4-2; D gene: -; clone size: few; J gene: TRBJ2-3
CDR3 protein: CASSPRLMAGVDTQYF; CDR3 DNA: TGTGCCAGCAGCCCCCGTCTTATGGCAGGGGTAGATACGCAGTATTTT; V gene: TRBV7-6; D gene: -; clone size: -; J gene: TRBJ2-3
CDR3 protein: CSALRGVNTEAFF; CDR3 DNA: TGCAGCGCCCTCAGGGGGGTGAACACTGAAGCTTTCTTT; V gene: TRBV29-1; D gene: TRBD1; clone size: -; J gene: TRBJ1-1
CDR3 protein: CASSFGSGDNYGYTF; CDR3 DNA: TGTGCCAGCAGCTTTGGGTCAGGGGATAACTATGGCTACACCTTC; V gene: TRBV11-2; D gene: -; clone size: -; J gene: TRBJ1-2
CDR3 protein: CASSPGGGETQYF; CDR3 DNA: TGCGCCAGCAGCCCCGGGGGGGGTGAGACCCAGTACTTC; V gene: TRBV5-1; D gene: TRBD2; clone size: -; J gene: TRBJ2-5
CDR3 protein: CSVDQGAMGYTF; CDR3 DNA: TGCAGCGTTGATCAGGGGGCAATGGGCTACACCTTC; V gene: TRBV29-1; D gene: TRBD1; clone size: once; J gene: TRBJ1-2
CDR3 protein: CASSMGLGSGTEAFF; CDR3 DNA: TGTGCCAGCAGCATGGGTTTGGGTTCAGGGACTGAAGCTTTCTTT; V gene: TRBV6-1; D gene: -; clone size: -; J gene: TRBJ1-1
CDR3 protein: CASSTKTSGGVEETQYF; CDR3 DNA: TGTGCCAGCAGCACCAAGACTAGCGGGGGGGTCGAGGAGACCCAGTACTTC; V gene: TRBV7-6; D gene: TRBD2; clone size: -; J gene: TRBJ2-5
CDR3 protein: CASSLRLAGNNEQFF; CDR3 DNA: TGTGCCAGCAGCTTAAGGCTAGCGGGGAACAATGAGCAGTTCTTC; V gene: TRBV7-2; D gene: TRBD2; clone size: -; J gene: TRBJ2-1
CDR3 protein: CASSGGLAGYEQFF; CDR3 DNA: TGTGCCAGCAGTGGGGGACTAGCGGGTTATGAGCAGTTCTTC; V gene: TRBV6-5; D gene: TRBD2; clone size: -; J gene: TRBJ2-1
CDR3 protein: CASSPTKYEQYF; CDR3 DNA: TGTGCCAGCTCACCAACAAAATACGAGCAGTACTTC; V gene: TRBV18; D gene: -; clone size: -; J gene: TRBJ2-7
CDR3 protein: CASSLGRADYGYTF; CDR3 DNA: TGTGCCAGCAGCTTAGGCAGGGCTGACTATGGCTACACCTTC; V gene: TRBV7-2; D gene: -; clone size: -; J gene: TRBJ1-2
CDR3 protein: CASSLGSGATGELFF; CDR3 DNA: TGTGCCAGCAGCTTGGGTAGCGGGGCCACCGGGGAGCTGTTTTTT; V gene: TRBV5-4; D gene: TRBD2; clone size: -; J gene: TRBJ2-2
CDR3 protein: CASSLLQVAGPGANVLTF; CDR3 DNA: TGTGCCAGCAGCCTACTTCAGGTAGCGGGACCTGGGGCCAACGTCCTGACTTTC; V gene: TRBV7-2; D gene: TRBD2; clone size: -; J gene: TRBJ2-6
CDR3 protein: CASSASQDRDTEAFF; CDR3 DNA: TGTGCCAGCAGCGCCTCTCAGGACAGGGACACTGAAGCTTTCTTT; V gene: TRBV9; D gene: TRBD1; clone size: -; J gene: TRBJ1-1
CDR3 protein: CASSRGLAGLANEQFF; CDR3 DNA: TGTGCCAGCAGCCGAGGACTAGCGGGTCTAGCCAATGAGCAGTTCTTC; V gene: TRBV5-4; D gene: TRBD2; clone size: -; J gene: TRBJ2-1
CDR3 protein: CASSHAGGKDSPLHF; CDR3 DNA: TGCGCCAGCAGTCACGCAGGGGGTAAGGATTCACCCCTCCACTTT; V gene: TRBV5-1; D gene: TRBD1; clone size: -; J gene: TRBJ1-6